The rows below give T cell receptor beta chains drawn from one sample of a study of persistence of HIV-infected CD4 T cells. Their antigens are not known. Repertoires were generated with immunoSEQ multiplex PCR, while TCRdb's copy carries only in-frame clones and drops some. This repertoire shows around 13,000 clones, roughly 70% found once; its top ten account for 17%. Specimen: CD4+ T cells sorted from PBMCs after roughly 19-hour stimulation, collected from a patient who received antiretroviral therapy. These receptors all come from an adult man with HIV who was CMV-seropositive. Each CDR3 is given with its conserved first and last residue. Fields, in order: V gene, J gene, D gene, CDR3 length, clone size, CDR3 DNA, CDR3 protein. D genes are given only for firm matches. Clone sizes are given selectively: once, few, many, or a class where the clone is expanded.

v_call: TRBV19; j_call: TRBJ2-2; d_call: TRBD1; cdr3_length: 14; clone_size: few; cdr3_nt: TGTGCCAGCAACCGGGACAGGGGGCCCGGGGAGCTGTTTTTT; cdr3_aa: CASNRDRGPGELFF
v_call: TRBV5-1; j_call: TRBJ2-7; d_call: TRBD1; cdr3_length: 14; clone_size: once; cdr3_nt: TGCGCCAGCAGCGTCCGGGACAGTTTCTACGAGCAGTACTTC; cdr3_aa: CASSVRDSFYEQYF
v_call: TRBV7-9; j_call: TRBJ2-7; d_call: -; cdr3_length: 14; clone_size: -; cdr3_nt: TGTGCCAGCAGCTTAAAACAGGGCCCCTACGAGCAGTACTTC; cdr3_aa: CASSLKQGPYEQYF
v_call: TRBV5-5; j_call: TRBJ2-4; d_call: -; cdr3_length: 15; clone_size: -; cdr3_nt: TGTGCCAGCAGCTTGGGAGACAGGTTAAAAAACATTCAGTACTTC; cdr3_aa: CASSLGDRLKNIQYF
v_call: TRBV9; j_call: TRBJ1-1; d_call: -; cdr3_length: 13; clone_size: few; cdr3_nt: TGTGCCAGCAGCGTAGACACATCCCTTGAAGCTTTCTTT; cdr3_aa: CASSVDTSLEAFF
v_call: TRBV24-1; j_call: TRBJ2-3; d_call: -; cdr3_length: 16; clone_size: -; cdr3_nt: TGTGCCACCAGTGATTTTGGCGGGGGCCCCACAGATACGCAGTATTTT; cdr3_aa: CATSDFGGGPTDTQYF
v_call: TRBV5-8; j_call: TRBJ2-4; d_call: TRBD2; cdr3_length: 17; clone_size: -; cdr3_nt: TGTGCCAGCAGCTTAGGACTAGCGGGGGGGTTCAAAAACATTCAGTACTTC; cdr3_aa: CASSLGLAGGFKNIQYF
v_call: TRBV7-9; j_call: TRBJ2-3; d_call: -; cdr3_length: 15; clone_size: once; cdr3_nt: TGTGCCAGCAGCTTAGCGGGCCCGAGCACAGATACGCAGTATTTT; cdr3_aa: CASSLAGPSTDTQYF
v_call: TRBV30; j_call: TRBJ1-6; d_call: -; cdr3_length: 15; clone_size: -; cdr3_nt: TGTGCCTGGACTAATCCGTCACAGGGAAGCTCACCCCTCCACTTT; cdr3_aa: CAWTNPSQGSSPLHF
v_call: TRBV6-5; j_call: TRBJ2-7; d_call: TRBD1; cdr3_length: 12; clone_size: -; cdr3_nt: TGTGCCACCGGACAGGGTAGCTACGAGCAGTACTTC; cdr3_aa: CATGQGSYEQYF
v_call: TRBV19; j_call: TRBJ2-3; d_call: -; cdr3_length: 18; clone_size: -; cdr3_nt: TGTGCCAGTAGTATATTGTACGCTGGGGACATCCGCACAGATACGCAGTATTTT; cdr3_aa: CASSILYAGDIRTDTQYF
v_call: TRBV14; j_call: TRBJ2-6; d_call: -; cdr3_length: 16; clone_size: once; cdr3_nt: TGTGCCAGCAGCCAAGAGCGCAGCTCTGGGGCCAACGTCCTGACTTTC; cdr3_aa: CASSQERSSGANVLTF
v_call: TRBV7-8; j_call: TRBJ1-4; d_call: -; cdr3_length: 13; clone_size: -; cdr3_nt: TGTGCCAGCAGCTTAGTTGGAGTGGGAAAACTGTTTTTT; cdr3_aa: CASSLVGVGKLFF
v_call: TRBV7-9; j_call: TRBJ2-1; d_call: -; cdr3_length: 14; clone_size: -; cdr3_nt: TGTGCCAGCAGTCTACGGGGGGCCAGGAATGAGCAGTTCTTC; cdr3_aa: CASSLRGARNEQFF
v_call: TRBV7-3; j_call: TRBJ1-6; d_call: TRBD1; cdr3_length: 14; clone_size: -; cdr3_nt: TGTGCCAGCAGCTGGGACAGGGGAAATTCACCCCTCCACTTT; cdr3_aa: CASSWDRGNSPLHF
v_call: TRBV5-1; j_call: TRBJ2-7; d_call: TRBD1; cdr3_length: 15; clone_size: -; cdr3_nt: TGCGCCAGCAGCGTGTCGACAGGGCCCGTCTACGAGCAGTACTTC; cdr3_aa: CASSVSTGPVYEQYF
v_call: TRBV28; j_call: TRBJ1-1; d_call: -; cdr3_length: 12; clone_size: -; cdr3_nt: TGTGCCAGCAGACCCAGCCCATCAGAAGCTTTCTTT; cdr3_aa: CASRPSPSEAFF
v_call: TRBV6-5; j_call: TRBJ1-4; d_call: -; cdr3_length: 12; clone_size: -; cdr3_nt: TGTGCCAGCAGTTACGGGGATGAAAAACTGTTTTTT; cdr3_aa: CASSYGDEKLFF